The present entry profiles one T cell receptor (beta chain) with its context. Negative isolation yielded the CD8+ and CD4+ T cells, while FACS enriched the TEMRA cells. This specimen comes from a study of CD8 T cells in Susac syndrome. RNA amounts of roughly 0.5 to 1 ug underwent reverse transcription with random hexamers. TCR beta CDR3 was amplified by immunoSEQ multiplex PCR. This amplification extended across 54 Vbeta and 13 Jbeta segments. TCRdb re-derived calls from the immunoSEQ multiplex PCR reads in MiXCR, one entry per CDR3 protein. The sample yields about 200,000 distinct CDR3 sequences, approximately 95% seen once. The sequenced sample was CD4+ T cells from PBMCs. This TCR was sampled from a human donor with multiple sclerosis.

The CDR3 loop reads CASCPVGLGEQFF. CDR3 bases: TGTGCCAGCTGCCCCGTCGGGTTGGGTGAGCAGTTCTTC. The chain combines TRBV19 with TRBJ2-1; D not certain. The germline gives CDR1 LNHDA, CDR2 SQIVND (reference sequence). The CDR3 has 13 residues. The V end lost 9 bases, the J end lost 9 bases, and 18 bases lay between the germline ends.